This T cell receptor (beta chain) was recorded in a study of cytomegalovirus exposure and HLA in healthy donors. Overall study context: For the approximately 360 genotyped donors, over 80% fell within the Caucasian-associated ancestry cluster.

In the PCR, 60 Vbeta and 13 Jbeta primers were used. Profiling relied on immunoSEQ multiplex PCR, and the TCRdb table lists in-frame clones only, not all of them. The sample carries 85,000 to 130,000 clones, under 80% recorded once. This clone was observed a single time. The CDR3 loop spans 18 amino acids. Losses at the gene ends were 0 bases for V and 5 bases for J; bases not matched to a gene: 6. Per the germline V gene, CDR1 is LGHNA and CDR2 is YNFKEQ. This TCR came from a man aged 60-69 years in good health and CMV-seronegative. This chain uses TRBV4-2 with TRBJ2-3; 15 bases map to TRBD2. The sample comprised PBMCs. The CDR3 protein is CASSQERTSGGAKDTQYF. The CDR3 region has the DNA TGTGCCAGCAGCCAAGAGAGGACTAGCGGGGGGGCTAAAGATACGCAGTATTTT.